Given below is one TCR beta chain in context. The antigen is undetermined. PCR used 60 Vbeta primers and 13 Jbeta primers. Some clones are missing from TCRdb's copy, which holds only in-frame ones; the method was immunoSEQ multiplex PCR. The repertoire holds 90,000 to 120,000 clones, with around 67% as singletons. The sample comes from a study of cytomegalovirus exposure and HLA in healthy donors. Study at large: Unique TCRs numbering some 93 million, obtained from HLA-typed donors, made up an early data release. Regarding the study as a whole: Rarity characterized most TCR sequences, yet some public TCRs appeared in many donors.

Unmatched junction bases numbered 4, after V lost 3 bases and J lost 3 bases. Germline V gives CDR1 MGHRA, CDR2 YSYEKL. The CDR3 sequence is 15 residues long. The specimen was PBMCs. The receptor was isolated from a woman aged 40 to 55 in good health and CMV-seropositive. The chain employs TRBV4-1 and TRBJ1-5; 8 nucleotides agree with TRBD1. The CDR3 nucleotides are TGCGCCAGCAGCCATGACAGGGGAGACAATCAGCCCCAGCATTTT. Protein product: CASSHDRGDNQPQHF.